These 3 T cell receptor beta chains originate from one sample sequenced in a study of blood T cell repertoires in COVID-19. Sequenced by immunoSEQ multiplex PCR; TCRdb stores in-frame clones only, minus some. There are approximately 190,000 clones in the sample; roughly nine tenths occur only once, and 20% to 25% lies in the top ten. The sample comprised peripheral blood. The receptor set was obtained from a man between 60 and 75 years old with active or convalescent COVID-19.

The chain combines TRBV2 with TRBJ1-6, with 9 bases identical to TRBD1. Germline-derived CDR1 and CDR2 are SNHLY and FYNNEI. The length of the CDR3 is 14 residues. V shed 5 bases and J 8 bases; nucleotides not matched to a gene: 4. Written as DNA, the CDR3 is TGTGCCAGCAGTCTCGACAGGGGGGATTCACCCCTCCACTTT. Its translation: CASSLDRGDSPLHF.

The chain carries TRBV10-2 and TRBJ2-2; possibly TRBD1 for D (5 bases). The CDR3 consists of 14 residues. Trimming removed 7 bases from V and 2 bases from J, with 11 bases in between. Germline V gives CDR1 WSHSY, CDR2 SAAADI. The CDR3 DNA reads TGCGCCAGCAAGTCTCAGGGAAACACCGGGGAGCTGTTTTTT. Amino acid sequence: CASKSQGNTGELFF.

The V call is TRBV18, the J call TRBJ2-2; TRBD1 aligns across 9 bases. Germline V gives CDR1 KGHSH, CDR2 LQKENI. V dropped 2 bases and J dropped 4; count of bases not matched to a gene: 2. The CDR3 spans 15 residues. The CDR3 here is CASSPRDRATGELFF. DNA for the CDR3: TGTGCCAGCTCACCAAGGGACAGGGCCACCGGGGAGCTGTTTTTT. The full variable domain, completed using reference TRBV18 and TRBJ2-2, is NAGVMQNPRHLVRRRGQEARLRCSPMKGHSHVYWYRQLPEEGLKFMVYLQKENIIDESGMPKERFSAEFPKEGPSILRIQQVVRGDSAAYFCASSPRDRATGELFFGEGSRLTVL.